The rows below give T cell receptor beta chains drawn from one sample of a study of blood T cell repertoires in COVID-19. Data came from immunoSEQ multiplex PCR; TCRdb stores just in-frame clones and leaves some out. The data contain around 190,000 clones, 80% to 90% of them singletons. What was sequenced was peripheral blood. The receptors originated from a man between 18 and 35 years old who had recovered from COVID-19. Each CDR3 is given with its conserved first and last residue. D genes are given only for firm matches. Part of the rows lack a size; the others show once, few, many or a class for expanded clones.

>-|TRBJ2-1|once|TRBV29-1
CSAGQYNEQFF
TGCAGCGCTGGACAGTACAATGAGCAGTTCTTC
>-|TRBJ2-7|-|TRBV10-3
CAISDSSYEQYF
TGTGCCATCAGTGACAGCTCCTACGAGCAGTACTTC
>-|TRBJ2-2|-|TRBV28
CASSYRTGELFF
TGTGCCAGCAGTTACAGGACCGGGGAGCTGTTTTTT
>-|TRBJ2-1|-|TRBV3-1/TRBV3-2
CASSLPGSRPPSEQFF
TGTGCCAGCAGCCTCCCGGGGAGCAGGCCCCCCTCAGAGCAGTTCTTC
>-|TRBJ2-5|-|TRBV6-5
CASRKDIQETQYF
TGTGCCAGCCGAAAGGACATACAAGAGACCCAGTACTTC
>-|TRBJ2-1|-|TRBV7-2
CASSSITLARRNEQFF
TGTGCCAGCAGCTCCATTACACTAGCCCGGAGGAATGAGCAGTTCTTC
>TRBD1|TRBJ1-5|-|TRBV5-8
CASSISGGSNQPQHF
TGTGCCAGCAGCATCTCAGGGGGTAGCAATCAGCCCCAGCATTTT
>TRBD1|TRBJ1-2|-|TRBV15
CATTPGGFPGQGAMVRGYTF
TGTGCCACCACCCCAGGGGGATTTCCGGGACAGGGGGCAATGGTTCGTGGCTACACCTTC
>TRBD1|TRBJ1-1|-|TRBV11-2
CASSLDIGAGGTNTEAFF
TGTGCCAGCAGCTTAGATATCGGGGCAGGGGGCACGAACACTGAAGCTTTCTTT
>-|TRBJ1-5|-|TRBV19
CASSPQGNNQPQHF
TGTGCCAGTAGTCCACAGGGAAATAATCAGCCCCAGCATTTT
>-|TRBJ2-3|-|TRBV2
CASSALWGADTQYF
TGTGCCAGCAGCGCCCTTTGGGGGGCAGATACGCAGTATTTT
>TRBD1|TRBJ1-2|-|TRBV12-3/TRBV12-4
CASRLGQAGSYTF
TGTGCCAGCAGGTTAGGACAGGCTGGGAGCTACACCTTC
>TRBD2|TRBJ2-5|-|TRBV15
CATTGDLREQETQYF
TGTGCCACCACCGGAGACTTGCGGGAGCAAGAGACCCAGTACTTC
>TRBD1|TRBJ1-1|-|TRBV10-3
CAISYSTGDTEAFF
TGTGCCATCAGTTACTCGACAGGGGACACTGAAGCTTTCTTT
>-|TRBJ1-1|once|TRBV7-2
CASRRQEVTEAFF
TGTGCCAGCAGACGACAGGAGGTTACTGAAGCTTTCTTT
>-|TRBJ2-1|-|TRBV9
CASSVLARNEQFF
TGTGCCAGCAGCGTCCTAGCGCGTAATGAGCAGTTCTTC
>TRBD2|TRBJ2-5|-|TRBV3-1/TRBV3-2
CASSLLAGGAQETQYF
TGTGCCAGCAGCCTACTAGCGGGGGGGGCTCAAGAGACCCAGTACTTC